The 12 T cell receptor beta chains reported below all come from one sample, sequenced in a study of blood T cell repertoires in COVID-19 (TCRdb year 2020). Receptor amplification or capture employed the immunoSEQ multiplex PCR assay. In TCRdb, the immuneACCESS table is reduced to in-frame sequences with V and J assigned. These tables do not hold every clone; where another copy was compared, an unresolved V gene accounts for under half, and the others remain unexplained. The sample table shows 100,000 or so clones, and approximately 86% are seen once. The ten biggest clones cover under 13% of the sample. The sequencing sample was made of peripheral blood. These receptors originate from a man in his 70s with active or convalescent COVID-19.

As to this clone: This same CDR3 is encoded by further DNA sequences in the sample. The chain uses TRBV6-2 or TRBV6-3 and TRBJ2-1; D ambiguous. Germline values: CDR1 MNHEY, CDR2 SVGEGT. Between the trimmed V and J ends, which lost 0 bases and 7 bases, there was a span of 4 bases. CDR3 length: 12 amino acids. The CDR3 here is CASSYSLNEQFF. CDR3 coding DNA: TGTGCCAGCAGTTACTCCTTGAATGAGCAGTTCTTC.

The CDR3 loop is CASSPKRWTGGLYEQYF. The CDR3 coding sequence is TGTGCCAGCAGCCCAAAGAGATGGACAGGGGGACTCTACGAGCAGTACTTC. This chain joins TRBV11-2 and TRBJ2-7; 10 bases agree with TRBD1. The germline V gene encodes CDR1 SGHAT and CDR2 FQNNGV. With V trimmed by 5 bases and J by 3 bases, 13 bases remained unmatched. The CDR3 extends over 17 amino acids.

In DNA form, the CDR3 reads TGTGCCAGCAGCCAAGCGGGGACTAGCGGCACAGATACGCAGTATTTT. Amino acid sequence: CASSQAGTSGTDTQYF. V and J are TRBV4-2 and TRBJ2-3; 10 bases align to TRBD2. Germline lookup yields CDR1 LGHNA and CDR2 YNFKEQ. Germline trimming cut 1 base from V and 1 base from J; bases unmatched to any gene: 2. The CDR3 totals 16 residues.

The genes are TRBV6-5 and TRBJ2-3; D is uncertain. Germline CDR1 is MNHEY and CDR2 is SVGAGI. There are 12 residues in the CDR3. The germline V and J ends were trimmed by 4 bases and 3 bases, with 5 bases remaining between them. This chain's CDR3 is CASSLQTDTQYF. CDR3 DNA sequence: TGTGCCAGCAGTTTGCAGACAGATACGCAGTATTTT.

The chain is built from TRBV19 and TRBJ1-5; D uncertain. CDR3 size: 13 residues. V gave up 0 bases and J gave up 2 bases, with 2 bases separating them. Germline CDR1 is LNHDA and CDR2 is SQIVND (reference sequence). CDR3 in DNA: TGTGCCAGTAGTATAGACGGCAATCAGCCCCAGCATTTT. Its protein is CASSIDGNQPQHF.

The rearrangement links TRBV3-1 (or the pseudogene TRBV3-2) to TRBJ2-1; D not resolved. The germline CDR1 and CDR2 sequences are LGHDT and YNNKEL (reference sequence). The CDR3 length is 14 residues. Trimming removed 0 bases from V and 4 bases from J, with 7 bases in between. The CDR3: CASSQDPQYNEQFF. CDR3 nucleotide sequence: TGTGCCAGCAGCCAAGACCCACAATACAATGAGCAGTTCTTC.

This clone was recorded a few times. In nucleotides, the CDR3 is TGTGCCAGCAGCCGACAGGGGGAACGGGCCAAAAACATTCAGTACTTC. Translation gives CASSRQGERAKNIQYF. The chain carries TRBV3-1 (or the pseudogene TRBV3-2) and TRBJ2-4; the match to TRBD1 covers 9 bases. The CDR3 has 16 amino acids. The V gene's germline CDR1 is LGHDT and CDR2 YNNKEL (reference sequence). After removal of 4 bases from V and 1 base from J, the junction contained 5 bases not matched to a gene.

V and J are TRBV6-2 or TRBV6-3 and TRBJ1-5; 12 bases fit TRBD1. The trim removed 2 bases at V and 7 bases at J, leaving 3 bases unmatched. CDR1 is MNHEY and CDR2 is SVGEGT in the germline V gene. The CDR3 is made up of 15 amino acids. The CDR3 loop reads CASSYGTGGRQPQHF. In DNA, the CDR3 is TGTGCCAGCAGTTACGGGACAGGGGGCCGGCAGCCCCAGCATTTT.

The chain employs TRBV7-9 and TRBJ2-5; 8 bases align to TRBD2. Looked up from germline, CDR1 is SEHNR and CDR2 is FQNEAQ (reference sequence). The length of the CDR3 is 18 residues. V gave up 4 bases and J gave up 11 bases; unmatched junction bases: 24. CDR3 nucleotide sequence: TGTGCCAGCAGCTCGGGGGGGACGTTTCGTAAATCTGTCGGGACTCAGTACTTC. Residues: CASSSGGTFRKSVGTQYF.

The CDR3 sequence is CASSLGRGRGTEAFF. For the CDR3, the DNA is TGTGCCAGCAGCTTAGGACGAGGGCGGGGTACTGAAGCTTTCTTT. The V gene is TRBV7-8, the J gene TRBJ1-1; no clear D gene. CDR3 length: 15 residues. Germline-derived CDR1 and CDR2 are SGHVS and FQNEAQ. Trimming shortened V by 1 base and J by 5 bases, and 14 bases separated the two germline ends.

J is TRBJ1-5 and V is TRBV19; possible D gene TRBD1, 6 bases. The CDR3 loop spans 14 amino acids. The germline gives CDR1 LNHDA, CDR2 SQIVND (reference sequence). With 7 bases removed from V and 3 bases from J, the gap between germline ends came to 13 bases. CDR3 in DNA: TGTGCCAGTACTCAAACAGGGTACAATCAGCCCCAGCATTTT. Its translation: CASTQTGYNQPQHF.

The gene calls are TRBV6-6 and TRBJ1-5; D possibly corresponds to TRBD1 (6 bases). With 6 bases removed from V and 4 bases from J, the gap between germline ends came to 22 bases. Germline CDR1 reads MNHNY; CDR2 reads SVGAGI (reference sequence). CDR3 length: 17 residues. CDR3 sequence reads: CASRRKGGGQGNQPQHF. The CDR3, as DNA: TGTGCCAGCAGACGAAAGGGCGGAGGCCAGGGGAATCAGCCCCAGCATTTT.